Presented here are 27 T cell receptor beta chains from one specimen sequenced in a study of T cell changes during pregnancy in multiple sclerosis. This table comes from immunoSEQ multiplex PCR, and its TCRdb copy is limited to in-frame clones, with some not included. The data show 35,000 to 40,000 clones, less than 95% seen once. The sample in question was CD4+ T cells from peripheral blood mononuclear cells, obtained in the second trimester of pregnancy. These receptors originate from a female donor with multiple sclerosis, enrolled in a pregnancy study.

J is TRBJ2-2 and V is TRBV28, with TRBD2 matching over 9 bases. The CDR3 is made up of 14 amino acids. J gave up 6 bases and V 8 bases, and 7 bases lay outside the gene matches. Germline V gives CDR1 MDHEN, CDR2 SYDVKM. The CDR3 nucleotides read TGTGCCAGCGGAGCGGGAGGTTGGGCCGGGGAGCTGTTTTTT. Its translation: CASGAGGWAGELFF.

The rearrangement joins TRBV7-3 to TRBJ2-5; 9 bases map to TRBD1. From germline, CDR1 is SGHTA and CDR2 FQGTGA. V gave up 3 bases and J gave up 5 bases; unmatched junction bases: 7. The CDR3 is made up of 15 amino acids. The CDR3 DNA reads TGTGCCAGCAGCTTGGGGACAGGGACCAGGGAGACCCAGTACTTC. Its translation is CASSLGTGTRETQYF.

The gene calls are TRBV2 and TRBJ1-3; D is unresolved. Germline-derived CDR1 and CDR2 are SNHLY and FYNNEI. Trimming removed 6 bases at V and 2 bases at J, with 8 bases between. The CDR3 is 13 residues long. CDR3 residues: CASSTETGNTIYF. CDR3 DNA: TGTGCCAGCAGCACCGAGACTGGAAACACCATATATTTT.

A single count supports this clone. The chain is built from TRBV5-8 and TRBJ2-7, with D maybe TRBD1 (5 bases). The length of the CDR3 is 14 residues. Deletions cut 0 bases from V and 1 base from J, with 8 bases between. Germline V gene sequence: CDR1 SGHTS, CDR2 YDEGEE. The CDR3 region is CASSLVDTSYEQYF. Here the CDR3 DNA reads TGTGCCAGCAGCTTGGTGGACACTTCCTACGAGCAGTACTTC.

V usage is TRBV19 and J usage is TRBJ1-6; 10 bases fit TRBD1. Germline CDR1 is LNHDA and CDR2 is SQIVND (reference sequence). The CDR3 runs to 15 residues. The junction had 5 bases not matched to a gene; V was cut back by 3 bases and J by 9 bases. The CDR3 DNA follows: TGTGCCAGTAGTATGTGGAGGACAGGGGGTTCACCCCTCCACTTT. Its protein is CASSMWRTGGSPLHF.

The V and J genes are TRBV6-1 and TRBJ1-3; TRBD1 agrees at 7 bases. This CDR3 comprises 15 residues. Germline CDR1 is MNHNS and CDR2 is SASEGT. Losses at the gene ends were 1 base for V and 5 bases for J; bases not matched to a gene: 5. The CDR3 coding sequence is TGTGCCAGCAGTGAAGGCCGACAGGGAAGAAACACCATATATTTT. Protein product: CASSEGRQGRNTIYF.

This clone was detected only once. This chain uses TRBV30 with TRBJ2-3, with D possibly TRBD2 on 7 matching bases. CDR1 GTSNPN and CDR2 SVGIG come from the germline V gene (reference sequence). V shed 2 bases and J shed 5 bases, with 14 bases lying between them. CDR3 size: 14 residues. As DNA, the CDR3 is TGTGCCTGGAGTTGGGGAGGGGGGGGAGATACGCAGTATTTT. Its protein is CAWSWGGGGDTQYF.

This chain links TRBV15 with TRBJ2-7; D may be TRBD1 (6 bases). The V gene lost 1 base and the J gene lost 0 bases, with 7 bases spanning the gap. This CDR3 spans 14 amino acids. Germline V gives CDR1 LNHNV, CDR2 YYDKDF (reference sequence). The CDR3 nucleotides read TGTGCCACCAGCAGAGGGACAGCCTCCTACGAGCAGTACTTC. The encoded protein is CATSRGTASYEQYF.

This chain uses TRBV5-8 with TRBJ2-1; D is perhaps TRBD2 (5 bases). The CDR3 consists of 15 residues. The V and J ends lost 5 bases and 0 bases respectively, with 12 bases between them. Germline-derived CDR1 and CDR2 are SGHTS and YDEGEE. The CDR3 sequence is CASSLGLASYNEQFF. In nucleotides, the CDR3 is TGTGCCAGCAGTCTAGGCCTAGCCTCCTACAATGAGCAGTTCTTC.

The chain employs TRBV7-2 and TRBJ2-3; 9 bases line up with TRBD2. V lost 1 base and J lost 4; bases outside the gene matches: 12. Germline CDR1 reads SGHTA; CDR2 reads FQGNSA. The CDR3 totals 18 residues. In DNA, the CDR3 is TGTGCCAGCAGCTTAGGGTTGAGGCGGGGGGGCCCTTCAGATACGCAGTATTTT. Translation: CASSLGLRRGGPSDTQYF.

The chain employs TRBV2 and TRBJ2-7; 7 nucleotides align to TRBD1. This CDR3 spans 15 amino acids. J was trimmed by 5 bases and V by 7 bases; bases with no gene match: 14. The germline V gene has CDR1 SNHLY and CDR2 FYNNEI. The CDR3 reads CASKDYRQGTDEQYF. The CDR3 DNA reads as TGTGCCAGCAAGGATTATCGACAGGGTACGGACGAGCAGTACTTC.

This clone was found a few times. The rearrangement links TRBV20-1 to TRBJ1-1; no firm D call. The V gene's germline CDR1 is DFQATT and CDR2 SNEGSKA (reference sequence). This CDR3 is 10 amino acids long. The germline V and J ends were trimmed by 5 bases and 4 bases, with 5 bases remaining between them. The CDR3 sequence: CSALSTEAFF. CDR3 in DNA: TGCAGTGCTCTGAGCACTGAAGCTTTCTTT.

The V gene is TRBV27, the J gene TRBJ2-7, with 10 bases lining up with TRBD2. This CDR3 is built from 16 residues. Losses at the gene ends were 5 bases for V and 2 bases for J; bases not matched to a gene: 9. Germline loops: CDR1 MNHEY, CDR2 SMNVEV (reference sequence). Here the CDR3 reads CASSPQRTSGTYEQYF. Written as DNA, the CDR3 is TGTGCCAGCAGTCCTCAGCGGACTAGCGGAACCTACGAGCAGTACTTC.

V usage is TRBV20-1 and J usage is TRBJ1-2; TRBD1 is a possible D gene (6 bases). Trimming stripped 7 bases from V and 8 bases from J, with 14 bases between. The CDR3 loop spans 11 amino acids. The germline gives CDR1 DFQATT, CDR2 SNEGSKA (reference sequence). Written as DNA, the CDR3 is TGCAGTGGTCCAGGGGAGGGAGGCTACACCTTC. It specifies CSGPGEGGYTF.

The chain combines TRBV4-2 with TRBJ2-7; D is perhaps TRBD2 (5 bases). The CDR3 sequence is 18 residues long. Germline V gene sequence: CDR1 LGHNA, CDR2 YNFKEQ. V dropped 0 bases and J dropped 0 bases, with 18 bases sitting between them. CDR3 region: CASSQDHRLSHSSYEQYF. The CDR3 DNA is TGTGCCAGCAGCCAAGATCACAGACTATCACATAGCTCCTACGAGCAGTACTTC.

V is TRBV29-1 and J is TRBJ1-2; D is perhaps TRBD1 (5 bases). V lost 7 bases and J lost 4, with 19 bases in between. Germline CDR1 and CDR2: SQVTM and ANQGSEA. CDR3 size: 14 residues. The CDR3 coding sequence is TGCAGCGCTTTCATGAGGACATCCCGCTATGGCTACACCTTC. Translation gives CSAFMRTSRYGYTF.

V usage is TRBV5-5 and J usage is TRBJ2-7; no definite D call. This CDR3 is 15 amino acids long. Germline values: CDR1 SGHKS, CDR2 YYEKEE (reference sequence). The ends were cut back, 0 bases at V and 2 bases at J, with 12 bases in the middle. For the CDR3, the DNA is TGTGCCAGCAGCTTGGGTAGCCGGGTCACCTACGAGCAGTACTTC. As protein: CASSLGSRVTYEQYF. Complete variable domain (other parts from reference TRBV5-5 and TRBJ2-7): DAGVTQSPTHLIKTRGQQVTLRCSPISGHKSVSWYQQVLGQGPQFIFQYYEKEERGRGNFPDRFSARQFPNYSSELNVNALLLGDSALYLCASSLGSRVTYEQYFGPGTRLTVT.

The chain links TRBV5-1 to TRBJ2-3, with TRBD2 matching 7 bases. CDR3 length: 16 residues. Germline CDR1 SGHRS, CDR2 YFSETQ. With 0 bases clipped from V and 4 bases from J, the junction kept 8 bases outside the gene matches. Written as DNA, the CDR3 is TGCGCCAGCAGCTTGGTGGGACGGGGGGAGTCAGATACGCAGTATTTT. It encodes CASSLVGRGESDTQYF.

The V and J genes are TRBV19 and TRBJ1-4; D may be TRBD1 (5 bases). CDR1 LNHDA and CDR2 SQIVND come from the germline V gene (reference sequence). Trimming pared 7 bases from V and 6 bases from J, leaving 12 bases between. The CDR3 consists of 13 residues. The CDR3 sequence: CASTPRRDEKLFF. The CDR3 DNA is TGTGCCAGTACCCCCCGCAGGGATGAAAAACTGTTTTTT.

The J gene is TRBJ2-7, the V gene TRBV6-5, with a tentative D call TRBD2 (7 bases). Germline V gene data show CDR1 as MNHEY and CDR2 as SVGAGI. The CDR3 consists of 14 residues. V dropped 0 bases and J dropped 2 bases, with 8 bases sitting between them. The CDR3 reads CASSYSGGPYEQYF. DNA for the CDR3: TGTGCCAGCAGTTACTCGGGGGGGCCCTACGAGCAGTACTTC.

The CDR3 DNA reads as TGTGCCAGCAGCCGGACAGGGGACTCTGGAAACACCATATATTTT. Protein: CASSRTGDSGNTIYF. The chain joins TRBV7-2 to TRBJ1-3, with TRBD1 identical over 9 bases. CDR3 length: 15 residues. J was trimmed by 0 bases and V by 5 bases; bases with no gene match: 2. CDR1 and CDR2 (germline): SGHTA, FQGNSA.

The rearrangement joins TRBV5-1 to TRBJ1-2, with TRBD1 matching over 8 bases. V lost 0 bases, J lost 6 bases, and 10 bases stayed unmatched. The CDR3 has 16 amino acids. CDR1 is SGHRS and CDR2 is YFSETQ in the germline V gene. The CDR3 DNA sequence: TGCGCCAGCAGCTTGGGGGGGACAGGAGTCGGGGATGGCTACACCTTC. Amino acids: CASSLGGTGVGDGYTF.

V is TRBV9 and J is TRBJ2-5; D possibly corresponds to TRBD2 (5 bases). The germline CDR1 and CDR2 sequences are SGDLS and YYNGEE. Between the trimmed V and J ends, which lost 0 bases and 3 bases, there was a span of 15 bases. This CDR3 has 16 residues. The CDR3: CASSVGSSGTKETQYF. DNA for the CDR3: TGTGCCAGCAGCGTAGGGTCGTCGGGAACCAAAGAGACCCAGTACTTC.

This chain uses TRBV25-1 with TRBJ2-7, with TRBD1 identical over 7 bases. CDR1 and CDR2 (germline): MGHDK, SYGVNS. V was pared by 5 bases and J by 1 base, with 8 bases of the junction left unmatched. This CDR3 contains 15 residues. The CDR3 bases are TGTGCCAGCAGTCCCACGACAGGGCCTTCCTACGAGCAGTACTTC. Translated: CASSPTTGPSYEQYF.

The J gene is TRBJ1-2, the V gene TRBV11-2; D ambiguous. Looked up from germline, CDR1 is SGHAT and CDR2 is FQNNGV. The V gene lost 4 bases and the J gene lost 5 bases, with 14 bases spanning the gap. The CDR3 is made up of 14 amino acids. The CDR3 coding sequence is TGTGCCAGCAGCTCCTCCGGGATCGGGTATGGCTACACCTTC. Protein sequence: CASSSSGIGYGYTF.

Note on this clone: At one end, the junction sequence differs from germline, possibly due to a read error. The chain combines TRBV14 with TRBJ2-7; TRBD1 aligns across 7 bases. Germline values: CDR1 SGHDN, CDR2 FVKESK. The CDR3 contains 13 residues. The CDR3 DNA reads TGTGCCAGCAGCCAAGATCTTGCGAGGGGGCAGAACTTC. It codes for CASSQDLARGQNF.

This clone was seen only a few times. The chain couples TRBV9 to TRBJ1-6, with D possibly being TRBD1 (6 bases). V was shortened by 4 bases and J by 7 bases, with 15 bases between the two germline ends. There are 15 residues in the CDR3. Germline V lookup: CDR1 SGDLS, CDR2 YYNGEE. CDR3 coding DNA: TGTGCCAGCAGCCGACCTACGACAGGAAATTCACCCCTCCACTTT. It encodes CASSRPTTGNSPLHF.